One T cell receptor beta chain is described in this entry. What it recognizes is unknown. Gene names follow the mouse nomenclature. The read halts 1 residue ahead of the CDR3 end, with the missing end drawn from the germline J gene. The repertoire was sequenced with immunoSEQ multiplex PCR; TCRdb's copy has only in-frame clones and lacks some. This sample has about 4,100 clones; around 47% occur once, and the top ten carry about 40%. This CDR3 comprises 14 residues. Trimming removed 3 bases from V and 7 bases from J; junction bases left unmatched: 6. The germline V gene has CDR1 FNHDT and CDR2 SITEND (reference sequence). Documented time point: mouse harvest day 14 after allogeneic transplant. Mouse grafts combined 10^7 T-cell-depleted bone marrow cells with 10^6 splenic CD5+ T cells. Mice had MHC-mismatched B6 into BALB/c GVHD, sampled day 7 or 14. The data derive from a study of tissue T cells after allogeneic stem cell transplantation. Notes on the study in general: Sampling depth was limited, and the cohort was small and clinically varied. Shared clones across patients were few; motif clustering revealed tissue-specific shared signatures. TCR repertoires tracked anatomic similarity, regardless of disease or transplant status.

Material: lymph node tissue. The chain links TRBV19 to TRBJ2-7; 11 bases are shared with TRBD2. The origin of this receptor is a female BALB/c mouse given C57BL/6 T cells with graft-versus-host disease after an allogeneic hematopoietic cell transplant. The CDR3 bases that were read are TGTGCCAGCAGTAACTGGGGGGGCGTGAGGGAACAGTAC. As protein: CASSNWGGVREQY. The entire CDR3 reads CASSNWGGVREQYF.